This is a list of T cell receptor beta chains from one sample in a study of shared clonotypes between healthy human individuals. Only in-frame clones appear in the TCRdb table, and some are missing; sequencing was by immunoSEQ multiplex PCR. The sample includes some 2,100,000 clones, roughly 91% of them seen just once. The sequenced material came from naive CD8+ T cells from PBMCs. The receptors shown here come from a man aged 18 to 30 in good health. Some clones in this sample may be carry-over from other donors' samples. The CDR3 runs from the conserved cysteine through the conserved F or W. The D gene is left open where the match is weak. Clone size is given for some rows only: seen once, a few or many times, or a class if the clone is expanded.

v_call: TRBV7-9; clone_size: NA; d_call: NA; j_call: TRBJ1-3; cdr3_nt: TGTGCCAGCAGCGGGGGTCGCTCTGGAAACACCATATATTTT; cdr3_aa: CASSGGRSGNTIYF
v_call: TRBV9; clone_size: NA; d_call: TRBD2; j_call: TRBJ2-1; cdr3_nt: TGTGCCAGCAGCCCGCCCCCCAGCGGGGCCTACAATGAGCAGTTCTTC; cdr3_aa: CASSPPPSGAYNEQFF
v_call: TRBV5-6; clone_size: once; d_call: NA; j_call: TRBJ2-1; cdr3_nt: TGTGCCAGCAGAGGACTCAGCTACTCCTACAATGAGCAGTTCTTC; cdr3_aa: CASRGLSYSYNEQFF
v_call: TRBV7-9; clone_size: NA; d_call: NA; j_call: TRBJ2-3; cdr3_nt: TGTGCCAGCAGCTTTCATACGCAGTATTTT; cdr3_aa: CASSFHTQYF
v_call: TRBV2; clone_size: NA; d_call: NA; j_call: TRBJ2-5; cdr3_nt: TGTGCCAGCAGTGACAGAACTAAAGAGACCCAGTACTTC; cdr3_aa: CASSDRTKETQYF
v_call: TRBV19; clone_size: NA; d_call: NA; j_call: TRBJ2-2; cdr3_nt: TGTGCCAGTAGTCAGGACTTTACCGGGGAGCTGTTTTTT; cdr3_aa: CASSQDFTGELFF
v_call: TRBV4-2; clone_size: NA; d_call: NA; j_call: TRBJ1-1; cdr3_nt: TGTGCCAGCAGAACAGGGATGAACACTGAAGCTTTCTTT; cdr3_aa: CASRTGMNTEAFF
v_call: TRBV11-2; clone_size: NA; d_call: TRBD2; j_call: TRBJ2-1; cdr3_nt: TGTGCCAGCAGCTACGGTCTAGCGGATAACTACAATGAGCAGTTCTTC; cdr3_aa: CASSYGLADNYNEQFF
v_call: TRBV28; clone_size: NA; d_call: TRBD2; j_call: TRBJ2-3; cdr3_nt: TGTGCCAGCACCCCACCTTCGGGGGAGGGCCTAGGGGATACGCAGTATTTT; cdr3_aa: CASTPPSGEGLGDTQYF
v_call: TRBV5-1; clone_size: NA; d_call: TRBD1; j_call: TRBJ2-6; cdr3_nt: TGCGCCAGCAGCGAAACCGGGACAGGAGAAAAAACTGGGGCCAACGTCCTGACTTTC; cdr3_aa: CASSETGTGEKTGANVLTF
v_call: TRBV4-1; clone_size: NA; d_call: NA; j_call: TRBJ2-2; cdr3_nt: TGCGCCAGCAGCCAAGTAGGCAGGGCGAACACCGGGGAGCTGTTTTTT; cdr3_aa: CASSQVGRANTGELFF
v_call: TRBV27; clone_size: NA; d_call: TRBD2; j_call: TRBJ2-1; cdr3_nt: TGTGCCAGCAGTTCCGCCGGACTAGGTGGATACAATGAGCAGTTCTTC; cdr3_aa: CASSSAGLGGYNEQFF
v_call: TRBV29-1; clone_size: NA; d_call: TRBD2; j_call: TRBJ2-2; cdr3_nt: TGCAGCGTTGAAGATCCGGGGAGCGGGAGGAACACCGGGGAGCTGTTTTTT; cdr3_aa: CSVEDPGSGRNTGELFF
v_call: TRBV27; clone_size: NA; d_call: TRBD1; j_call: TRBJ1-2; cdr3_nt: TGTGCCAGCAGTGTTCGACCGGGACAGTTCTATGGCTACACCTTC; cdr3_aa: CASSVRPGQFYGYTF
v_call: TRBV28; clone_size: NA; d_call: NA; j_call: TRBJ1-5; cdr3_nt: TGTGCCAGATCCTCCGGGGGGAAAGGAAATCAGCCCCAGCATTTT; cdr3_aa: CARSSGGKGNQPQHF
v_call: TRBV9; clone_size: NA; d_call: NA; j_call: TRBJ1-4; cdr3_nt: TGTGCCAGCAGCGTAGGCGGGACAACTAATGAAAAACTGTTTTTT; cdr3_aa: CASSVGGTTNEKLFF
v_call: TRBV28; clone_size: NA; d_call: TRBD1; j_call: TRBJ2-7; cdr3_nt: TGTGCCAGCATGGACAGGGGGGTCTACGAGCAGTACTTC; cdr3_aa: CASMDRGVYEQYF
v_call: TRBV7-3; clone_size: NA; d_call: TRBD2; j_call: TRBJ2-1; cdr3_nt: TGTGCCAGCAGCTTAACCGCCCTAGCGGGAGCATTAAATGAGCAGTTCTTC; cdr3_aa: CASSLTALAGALNEQFF
v_call: TRBV7-2; clone_size: NA; d_call: TRBD1; j_call: TRBJ2-5; cdr3_nt: TGTGCCAGCAGCCCATCAGGGACAGGGGTTGACCAGTACTTC; cdr3_aa: CASSPSGTGVDQYF
v_call: TRBV27; clone_size: NA; d_call: NA; j_call: TRBJ2-7; cdr3_nt: TGTGCCAGCAGTCCCTCGTTAGGGGGGGGGTTTTACGAGCAGTACTTC; cdr3_aa: CASSPSLGGGFYEQYF
v_call: TRBV9; clone_size: NA; d_call: NA; j_call: TRBJ2-7; cdr3_nt: TGTGCCAGCAGCGTATCGTGGGGCGGAACCTACGAGCAGTACTTC; cdr3_aa: CASSVSWGGTYEQYF
v_call: TRBV5-1; clone_size: NA; d_call: TRBD2; j_call: TRBJ2-7; cdr3_nt: TGCGCCAGCAGCTGGGGACTAGACTACGAGCAGTACTTC; cdr3_aa: CASSWGLDYEQYF
v_call: TRBV5-4; clone_size: NA; d_call: NA; j_call: TRBJ1-2; cdr3_nt: TGTGCCAGCAGCTTGGAGGATAGTTGGACGGCGCACCTTTCCTATGGCTACACCTTC; cdr3_aa: CASSLEDSWTAHLSYGYTF
v_call: TRBV7-3; clone_size: NA; d_call: NA; j_call: TRBJ2-3; cdr3_nt: TGTGCCAGCAGCTATGGGAGATTTAGCACAGATACGCAGTATTTT; cdr3_aa: CASSYGRFSTDTQYF
v_call: TRBV7-9; clone_size: NA; d_call: NA; j_call: TRBJ2-5; cdr3_nt: TGTGCCAGCAGCTTAGCGGTGGGAGCTGTCCAAGAGACCCAGTACTTC; cdr3_aa: CASSLAVGAVQETQYF
v_call: TRBV28; clone_size: NA; d_call: NA; j_call: TRBJ2-7; cdr3_nt: TGTGCCAGCAGTTTCGCACTAACCTACGAGCAGTACTTC; cdr3_aa: CASSFALTYEQYF
v_call: TRBV7-6; clone_size: NA; d_call: TRBD1; j_call: TRBJ1-2; cdr3_nt: TGTGCCAGCAGCCCTCGACAGGGTATGCATGGCTACACCTTC; cdr3_aa: CASSPRQGMHGYTF
v_call: TRBV19; clone_size: NA; d_call: TRBD2; j_call: TRBJ2-7; cdr3_nt: TGTGCCAGTAGCCCCCATCCTAGCGGCTCCTACGAGCAGTACTTC; cdr3_aa: CASSPHPSGSYEQYF
v_call: TRBV7-9; clone_size: NA; d_call: NA; j_call: TRBJ2-3; cdr3_nt: TGTGCCAGCAGCTCTCCGAAGAGCGGGGATACGCAGTATTTT; cdr3_aa: CASSSPKSGDTQYF
v_call: TRBV28; clone_size: few; d_call: NA; j_call: TRBJ1-1; cdr3_nt: TGTGCCAGCAGTCGCCTTCCGGCAGCAATGAACACTGAAGCTTTCTTT; cdr3_aa: CASSRLPAAMNTEAFF
v_call: TRBV27; clone_size: NA; d_call: NA; j_call: TRBJ1-4; cdr3_nt: TGTGCCAGCAGACCCTCCCCCGGGGATTGGGATGAAAAACTGTTTTTT; cdr3_aa: CASRPSPGDWDEKLFF
v_call: TRBV4-2; clone_size: NA; d_call: NA; j_call: TRBJ2-7; cdr3_nt: TGTGCCAGCAGCCAGCCCGCTCAAGTGGAGGGGGAGATGACCTACGAGCAGTACTTC; cdr3_aa: CASSQPAQVEGEMTYEQYF
v_call: TRBV19; clone_size: NA; d_call: NA; j_call: TRBJ1-5; cdr3_nt: TGTGCCAGTTGGGGGGACGAAAGCAATCAGCCCCAGCATTTT; cdr3_aa: CASWGDESNQPQHF
v_call: TRBV6-1; clone_size: NA; d_call: TRBD1; j_call: TRBJ2-7; cdr3_nt: TGTGCCACCCTTCCGACAGGGTGGGATTACGAGCAGTACTTC; cdr3_aa: CATLPTGWDYEQYF
v_call: TRBV28; clone_size: NA; d_call: NA; j_call: TRBJ1-2; cdr3_nt: TGTGCCAGCAGTTCCACCGGACAGCCCTTGGGTGGTGGCTACACCTTC; cdr3_aa: CASSSTGQPLGGGYTF
v_call: TRBV9; clone_size: NA; d_call: NA; j_call: TRBJ2-1; cdr3_nt: TGTGCCAGCACGGTAGGCAGCGCATCCCCCTACAATGAGCAGTTCTTC; cdr3_aa: CASTVGSASPYNEQFF
v_call: TRBV6-5; clone_size: NA; d_call: NA; j_call: TRBJ2-6; cdr3_nt: TGTGCCAGCAGTTACGTCGGGGCCAACGTCCTGACTTTC; cdr3_aa: CASSYVGANVLTF
v_call: TRBV7-9; clone_size: once; d_call: TRBD2; j_call: TRBJ2-3; cdr3_nt: TGTGCCAGCAGCCAACGGCGGGAGGGAAGCACAGATACGCAGTATTTT; cdr3_aa: CASSQRREGSTDTQYF
v_call: TRBV28; clone_size: NA; d_call: TRBD2; j_call: TRBJ2-2; cdr3_nt: TGTGCCAGCAGGCGACTAGCTGAAATCGGGGAGCTGTTTTTT; cdr3_aa: CASRRLAEIGELFF
v_call: TRBV27; clone_size: NA; d_call: NA; j_call: TRBJ2-1; cdr3_nt: TGTGCCAGCAGTTTGCCCGGCTCGATGAGTGAGCAGTTCTTC; cdr3_aa: CASSLPGSMSEQFF
v_call: TRBV19; clone_size: NA; d_call: NA; j_call: TRBJ2-4; cdr3_nt: TGTGCCAGTAGTATAGCCAGGGTAGGGAAAAACATTCAGTACTTC; cdr3_aa: CASSIARVGKNIQYF
v_call: TRBV11-2; clone_size: once; d_call: TRBD2; j_call: TRBJ2-1; cdr3_nt: TGTGCCAGCAGCTACTCTAGGGCGGGAGTGTCTGAGCAGTTCTTC; cdr3_aa: CASSYSRAGVSEQFF
v_call: TRBV29-1; clone_size: NA; d_call: NA; j_call: TRBJ1-2; cdr3_nt: TGCAGCGCAGGGACAACCCTCTATGGCTACACCTTC; cdr3_aa: CSAGTTLYGYTF
v_call: TRBV19; clone_size: NA; d_call: NA; j_call: TRBJ1-2; cdr3_nt: TGTGCCAGTAATGGGCGGGGGTTAGCTAACTATGGCTACACCTTC; cdr3_aa: CASNGRGLANYGYTF
v_call: TRBV7-9; clone_size: NA; d_call: TRBD2; j_call: TRBJ2-3; cdr3_nt: TGTGCCAGCAGCTCCAGACTAGCGGGAGAGACAGATACGCAGTATTTT; cdr3_aa: CASSSRLAGETDTQYF
v_call: TRBV28; clone_size: NA; d_call: TRBD1; j_call: TRBJ1-5; cdr3_nt: TGTGCCAGCAGTTTGGGGACAGATAGCAATCAGCCCCAGCATTTT; cdr3_aa: CASSLGTDSNQPQHF
v_call: TRBV6-5; clone_size: NA; d_call: TRBD1; j_call: TRBJ1-2; cdr3_nt: TGTGCCAGCAGTTACTCGAGGGGGCTCGGCTATGGCTACACCTTC; cdr3_aa: CASSYSRGLGYGYTF
v_call: TRBV6-5; clone_size: NA; d_call: NA; j_call: TRBJ1-2; cdr3_nt: TGTGCCAGCAGTTACTCGGGGACGGAGGGCTACACCTTC; cdr3_aa: CASSYSGTEGYTF
v_call: TRBV2; clone_size: NA; d_call: NA; j_call: TRBJ2-7; cdr3_nt: TGTGCCAGCAGCGCAGGGCCGAACTACGAGCAGTACTTC; cdr3_aa: CASSAGPNYEQYF
v_call: TRBV29-1; clone_size: NA; d_call: NA; j_call: TRBJ2-7; cdr3_nt: TGCAGCGCGCGTATGCCCTACGAGCAGTACTTC; cdr3_aa: CSARMPYEQYF
v_call: TRBV6-5; clone_size: NA; d_call: NA; j_call: TRBJ1-2; cdr3_nt: TGTGCCAGCAGTTATCAGGGAGTCGATGGCTACACCTTC; cdr3_aa: CASSYQGVDGYTF
v_call: TRBV5-5; clone_size: NA; d_call: NA; j_call: TRBJ1-2; cdr3_nt: TGTGCCAGCAGCTTGGGGGAGTCTTCTAACTATGGCTACACCTTC; cdr3_aa: CASSLGESSNYGYTF
v_call: TRBV10-3; clone_size: NA; d_call: TRBD2; j_call: TRBJ2-5; cdr3_nt: TGTGCCATCAGTGAGTCGATGCTAGCGGGAGGTTGGGAGACCCAGTACTTC; cdr3_aa: CAISESMLAGGWETQYF
v_call: TRBV11-2; clone_size: NA; d_call: TRBD2; j_call: TRBJ2-1; cdr3_nt: TGTGCCAGCAGCTTTAGCGGGCCCGGGTCCGGGCAGTTCTTC; cdr3_aa: CASSFSGPGSGQFF
v_call: TRBV6-5; clone_size: NA; d_call: NA; j_call: TRBJ1-1; cdr3_nt: TGTGCCAGCAGTTACGGGTGGAACACTGAAGCTTTCTTT; cdr3_aa: CASSYGWNTEAFF
v_call: TRBV5-1; clone_size: NA; d_call: NA; j_call: TRBJ2-3; cdr3_nt: TGCGCCAGCAGCTCCAGGGTTGGCACAGATACGCAGTATTTT; cdr3_aa: CASSSRVGTDTQYF
v_call: TRBV19; clone_size: NA; d_call: TRBD1; j_call: TRBJ1-5; cdr3_nt: TGTGCCAGTAGTCACCGGGACAGTTCACACCAGCCCCAGCATTTT; cdr3_aa: CASSHRDSSHQPQHF
v_call: TRBV4-3; clone_size: NA; d_call: TRBD2; j_call: TRBJ2-1; cdr3_nt: TGCGCCAGCAGCCAGGCCGGACTAGCGCTAGACAATGAGCAGTTCTTC; cdr3_aa: CASSQAGLALDNEQFF
v_call: TRBV19; clone_size: NA; d_call: NA; j_call: TRBJ1-5; cdr3_nt: TGTGCCAGTAGTACCGCCCTAAATCAGCCCCAGCATTTT; cdr3_aa: CASSTALNQPQHF
v_call: TRBV28; clone_size: once; d_call: TRBD1; j_call: TRBJ1-3; cdr3_nt: TGTGCCAGCAGTTTATTTGGGACAGTAGATAGTCTCTCTGGAAACACCATATATTTT; cdr3_aa: CASSLFGTVDSLSGNTIYF